The source of this T cell receptor beta chain is a study of blood T cell repertoires in COVID-19. The CDR3 loop spans 14 amino acids. CDR1 MGHRA and CDR2 YSYEKL come from the germline V gene. Trimming at V came to 0 bases and at J to 10 bases, leaving 5 bases not matched to a gene. Libraries were prepared by immunoSEQ multiplex PCR; TCRdb keeps only in-frame clonotypes and omits some of them. The profile shows fewer than 200,000 clones, around 83% of them singletons. The sequenced sample was peripheral blood. The clonotype comes from a human donor in a cohort sampled during active COVID-19. The rearrangement joins TRBV4-1 to TRBJ2-1; TRBD2 matches 8 bases. The CDR3 nucleotides are TGCGCCAGCAGCCAAGACCGGGAGGGCCGAGAGCAGTTCTTC. Translation gives CASSQDREGREQFF.